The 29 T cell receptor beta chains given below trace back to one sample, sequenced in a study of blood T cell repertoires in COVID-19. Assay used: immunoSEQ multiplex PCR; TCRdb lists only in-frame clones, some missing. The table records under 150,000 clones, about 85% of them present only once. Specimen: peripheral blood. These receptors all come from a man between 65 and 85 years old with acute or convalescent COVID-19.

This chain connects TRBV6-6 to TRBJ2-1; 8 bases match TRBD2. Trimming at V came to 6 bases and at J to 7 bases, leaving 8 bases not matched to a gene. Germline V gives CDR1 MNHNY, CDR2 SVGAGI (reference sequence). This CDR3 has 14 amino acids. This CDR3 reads CASSRTSSPNEQFF. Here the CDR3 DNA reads TGTGCCAGCAGCAGGACTAGCTCGCCGAATGAGCAGTTCTTC.

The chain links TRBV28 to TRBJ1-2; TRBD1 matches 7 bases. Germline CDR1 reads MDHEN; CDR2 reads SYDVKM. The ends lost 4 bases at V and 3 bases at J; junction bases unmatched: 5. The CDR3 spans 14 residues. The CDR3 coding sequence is TGTGCCAGCAGTTCAGGCGGGACAGACTATGGCTACACCTTC. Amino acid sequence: CASSSGGTDYGYTF.

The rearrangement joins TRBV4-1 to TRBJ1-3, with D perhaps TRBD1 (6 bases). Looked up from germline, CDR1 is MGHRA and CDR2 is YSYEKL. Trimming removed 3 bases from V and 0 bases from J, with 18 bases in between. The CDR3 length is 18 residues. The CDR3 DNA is TGCGCCAGCAGCCACCAAGTTACAGGGACTAGCTCTGGAAACACCATATATTTT. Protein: CASSHQVTGTSSGNTIYF.

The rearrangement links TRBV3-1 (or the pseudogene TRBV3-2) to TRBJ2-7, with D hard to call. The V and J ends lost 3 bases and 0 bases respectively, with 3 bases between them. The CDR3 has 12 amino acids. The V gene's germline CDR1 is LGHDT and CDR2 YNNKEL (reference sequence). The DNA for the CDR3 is TGTGCCAGCAGCCAGGCCTCCTACGAGCAGTACTTC. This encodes CASSQASYEQYF.

The CDR3 DNA follows: TGTGCCAGCAGCTTTGAGACAGGCACCGGTGAGCAGTTCTTC. Protein product: CASSFETGTGEQFF. This chain links TRBV11-2 with TRBJ2-1, with D maybe TRBD1 (6 bases). The germline V and J ends were trimmed by 3 bases and 9 bases, with 15 bases remaining between them. CDR1 and CDR2 (germline): SGHAT, FQNNGV. The CDR3 runs 14 residues. Based on the CDR3 plus reference TRBV11-2 and TRBJ2-1, the full variable domain is EAGVAQSPRYKIIEKRQSVAFWCNPISGHATLYWYQQILGQGPKLLIQFQNNGVVDDSQLPKDRFSAERLKGVDSTLKIQPAKLEDSAVYLCASSFETGTGEQFFGPGTRLTVL.

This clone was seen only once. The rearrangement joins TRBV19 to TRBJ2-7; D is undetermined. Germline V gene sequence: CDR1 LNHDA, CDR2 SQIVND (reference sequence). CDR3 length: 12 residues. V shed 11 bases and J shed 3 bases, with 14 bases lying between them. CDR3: CAPPTGVYEQYF. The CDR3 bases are TGTGCCCCCCCGACCGGAGTCTACGAGCAGTACTTC.

CDR3 loop: CASSPGGNSPLHF. In DNA, the CDR3 is TGTGCCAGCAGCCCCGGCGGTAATTCACCCCTCCACTTT. This rearrangement joins TRBV9 to TRBJ1-6; D is unresolved. The CDR3 is 13 amino acids. V lost 4 bases, J lost 6 bases, and 8 bases lay in between. Germline CDR1 reads SGDLS; CDR2 reads YYNGEE.

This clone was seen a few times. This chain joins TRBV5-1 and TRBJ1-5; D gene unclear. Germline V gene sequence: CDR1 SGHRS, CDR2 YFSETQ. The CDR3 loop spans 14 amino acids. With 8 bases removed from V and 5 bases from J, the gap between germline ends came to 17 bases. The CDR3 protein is CARGGYLEYQPQHF. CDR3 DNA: TGCGCCAGAGGCGGGTATTTAGAGTATCAGCCCCAGCATTTT.

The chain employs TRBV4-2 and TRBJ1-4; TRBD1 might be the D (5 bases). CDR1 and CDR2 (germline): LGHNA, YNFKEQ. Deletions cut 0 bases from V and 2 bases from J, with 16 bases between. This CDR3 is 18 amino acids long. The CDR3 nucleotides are TGTGCCAGCAGCCAAGATTCACCAGGGAAAACGACTAATGAAAAACTGTTTTTT. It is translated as CASSQDSPGKTTNEKLFF.

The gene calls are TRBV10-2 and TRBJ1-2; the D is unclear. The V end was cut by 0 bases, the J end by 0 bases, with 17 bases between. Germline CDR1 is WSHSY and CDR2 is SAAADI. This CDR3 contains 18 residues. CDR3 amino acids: CASSESRSPQTANYGYTF. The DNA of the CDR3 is TGCGCCAGCAGTGAGTCTCGTTCACCACAGACCGCTAACTATGGCTACACCTTC.

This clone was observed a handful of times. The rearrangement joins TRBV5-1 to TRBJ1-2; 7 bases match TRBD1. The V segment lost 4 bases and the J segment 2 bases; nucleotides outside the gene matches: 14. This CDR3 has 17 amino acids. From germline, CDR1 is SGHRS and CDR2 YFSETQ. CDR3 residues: CASSLSIPGQTNYGYTF. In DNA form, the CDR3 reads TGCGCCAGCAGCCTTTCTATACCGGGACAGACGAACTATGGCTACACCTTC.

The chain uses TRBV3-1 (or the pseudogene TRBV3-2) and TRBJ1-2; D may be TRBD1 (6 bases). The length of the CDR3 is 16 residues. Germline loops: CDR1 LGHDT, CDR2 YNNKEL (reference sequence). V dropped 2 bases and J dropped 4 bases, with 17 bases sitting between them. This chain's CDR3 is CASSQKGGGSSYGYTF. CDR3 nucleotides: TGTGCCAGCAGCCAAAAAGGGGGGGGAAGCAGCTATGGCTACACCTTC.

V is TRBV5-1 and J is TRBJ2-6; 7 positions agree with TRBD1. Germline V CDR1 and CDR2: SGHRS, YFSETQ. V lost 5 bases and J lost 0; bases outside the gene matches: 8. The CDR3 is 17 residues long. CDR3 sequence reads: CASSLTGSFSGANVLTF. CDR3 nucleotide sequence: TGCGCCAGCAGTTTGACAGGGAGCTTCTCTGGGGCCAACGTCCTGACTTTC.

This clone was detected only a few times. Here the CDR3 reads CASSPGAPYSNQPQHF. CDR3 in DNA: TGTGCCAGCAGCCCGGGAGCCCCCTATAGCAATCAGCCCCAGCATTTT. The gene calls are TRBV3-1 (or the pseudogene TRBV3-2) and TRBJ1-5; D remains unclear. Germline V gene lookup returns CDR1 LGHDT and CDR2 YNNKEL (reference sequence). Trimming stripped 4 bases from V and 0 bases from J, with 13 bases between. The length of the CDR3 is 16 residues.

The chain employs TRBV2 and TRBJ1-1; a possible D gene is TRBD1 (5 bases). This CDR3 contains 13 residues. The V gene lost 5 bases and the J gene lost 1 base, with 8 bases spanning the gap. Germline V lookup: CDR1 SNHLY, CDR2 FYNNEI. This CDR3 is CASSRGPNTEAFF. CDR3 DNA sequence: TGTGCCAGCAGTAGGGGCCCGAACACTGAAGCTTTCTTT. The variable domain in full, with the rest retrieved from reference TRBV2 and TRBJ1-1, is EPEVTQTPSHQVTQMGQEVILRCVPISNHLYFYWYRQILGQKVEFLVSFYNNEISEKSEIFDDQFSVERPDGSNFTLKIRSTKLEDSAMYFCASSRGPNTEAFFGQGTRLTVV.

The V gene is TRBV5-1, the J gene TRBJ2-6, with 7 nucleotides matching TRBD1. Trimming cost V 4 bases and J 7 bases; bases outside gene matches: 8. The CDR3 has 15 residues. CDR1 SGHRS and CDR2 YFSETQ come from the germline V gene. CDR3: CASSQIDRVANVLTF. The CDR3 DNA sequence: TGCGCCAGCAGCCAAATAGACAGGGTTGCCAACGTCCTGACTTTC.

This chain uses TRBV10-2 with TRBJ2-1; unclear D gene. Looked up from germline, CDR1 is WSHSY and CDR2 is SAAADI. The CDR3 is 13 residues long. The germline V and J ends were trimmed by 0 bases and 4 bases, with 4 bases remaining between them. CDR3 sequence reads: CASSESAYNEQFF. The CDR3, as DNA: TGCGCCAGCAGTGAGTCGGCTTACAATGAGCAGTTCTTC.

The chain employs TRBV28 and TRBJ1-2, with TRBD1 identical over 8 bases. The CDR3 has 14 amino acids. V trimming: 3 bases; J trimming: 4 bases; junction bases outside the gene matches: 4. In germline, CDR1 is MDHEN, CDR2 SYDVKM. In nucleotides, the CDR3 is TGTGCCAGCAGTTTCCGACAGGGGCTCTATGGCTACACCTTC. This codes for CASSFRQGLYGYTF.

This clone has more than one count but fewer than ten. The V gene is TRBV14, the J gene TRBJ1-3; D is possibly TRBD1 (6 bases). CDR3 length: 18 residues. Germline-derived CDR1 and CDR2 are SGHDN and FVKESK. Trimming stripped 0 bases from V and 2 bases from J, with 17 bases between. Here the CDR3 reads CASSQDQGPTWPGNTIYF. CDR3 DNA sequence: TGTGCCAGCAGCCAAGATCAGGGGCCCACATGGCCTGGAAACACCATATATTTT. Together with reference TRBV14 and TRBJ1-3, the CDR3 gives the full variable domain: EAGVTQFPSHSVIEKGQTVTLRCDPISGHDNLYWYRRVMGKEIKFLLHFVKESKQDESGMPNNRFLAERTGGTYSTLKVQPAELEDSGVYFCASSQDQGPTWPGNTIYFGEGSWLTVV.

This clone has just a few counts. CDR3 sequence: CASSPAGGAEQPQHF. The CDR3 DNA sequence: TGTGCCAGCAGCCCCGCCGGGGGGGCCGAGCAGCCCCAGCATTTT. The chain couples TRBV7-6 to TRBJ1-5; tentatively, D is TRBD1 (6 bases). V was shortened by 5 bases and J by 7 bases, with 18 bases between the two germline ends. Germline V gives CDR1 SGHVS, CDR2 FNYEAQ. There are 15 residues in the CDR3.

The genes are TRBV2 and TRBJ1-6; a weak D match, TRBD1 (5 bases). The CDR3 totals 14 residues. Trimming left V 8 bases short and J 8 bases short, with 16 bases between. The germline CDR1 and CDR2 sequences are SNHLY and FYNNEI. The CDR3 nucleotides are TGTGCCAGCCTCCCGGGCAGGGCCCATTCACCCCTCCACTTT. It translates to CASLPGRAHSPLHF.

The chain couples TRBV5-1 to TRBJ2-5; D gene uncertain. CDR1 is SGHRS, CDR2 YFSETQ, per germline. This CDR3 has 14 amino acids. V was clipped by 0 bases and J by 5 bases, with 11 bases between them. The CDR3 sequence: CASSLAQSGETQYF. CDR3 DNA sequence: TGCGCCAGCAGCTTGGCACAGTCTGGGGAGACCCAGTACTTC.

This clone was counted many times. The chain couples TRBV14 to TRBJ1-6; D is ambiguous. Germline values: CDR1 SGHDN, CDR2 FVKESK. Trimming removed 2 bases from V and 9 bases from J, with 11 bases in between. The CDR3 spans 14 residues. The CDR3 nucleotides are TGTGCCAGCAGCCAATTATCGGAGGGTTCACCCCTCCACTTT. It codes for CASSQLSEGSPLHF.

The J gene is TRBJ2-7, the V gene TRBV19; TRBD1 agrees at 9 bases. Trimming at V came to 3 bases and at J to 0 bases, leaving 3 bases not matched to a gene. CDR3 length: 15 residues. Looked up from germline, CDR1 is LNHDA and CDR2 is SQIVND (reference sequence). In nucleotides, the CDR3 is TGTGCCAGTAGTATCGCGACAGGGGGCTCCTACGAGCAGTACTTC. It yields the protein CASSIATGGSYEQYF.

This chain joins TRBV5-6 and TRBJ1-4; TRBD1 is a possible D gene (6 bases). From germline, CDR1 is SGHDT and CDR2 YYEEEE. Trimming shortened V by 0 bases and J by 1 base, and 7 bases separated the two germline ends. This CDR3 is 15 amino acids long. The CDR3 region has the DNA TGTGCCAGCAGCTTGGCCAGGGGAACTAATGAAAAACTGTTTTTT. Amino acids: CASSLARGTNEKLFF.

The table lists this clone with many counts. In DNA form, the CDR3 reads TGTGCCAGCAGTGAAATACCGACAGCCTACGAGCAGTACTTC. Its protein is CASSEIPTAYEQYF. This rearrangement joins TRBV6-1 to TRBJ2-7; D may be TRBD1 (5 bases). Trimming shortened V by 2 bases and J by 2 bases, and 10 bases separated the two germline ends. Germline V gene lookup returns CDR1 MNHNS and CDR2 SASEGT. There are 14 residues in the CDR3.

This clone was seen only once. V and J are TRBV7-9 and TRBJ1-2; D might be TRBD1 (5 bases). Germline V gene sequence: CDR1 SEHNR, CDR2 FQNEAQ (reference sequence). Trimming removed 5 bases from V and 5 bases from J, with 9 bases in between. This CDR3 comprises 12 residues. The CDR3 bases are TGTGCCAGCAGCAAAGAGGGGTATGGCTACACCTTC. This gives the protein CASSKEGYGYTF.

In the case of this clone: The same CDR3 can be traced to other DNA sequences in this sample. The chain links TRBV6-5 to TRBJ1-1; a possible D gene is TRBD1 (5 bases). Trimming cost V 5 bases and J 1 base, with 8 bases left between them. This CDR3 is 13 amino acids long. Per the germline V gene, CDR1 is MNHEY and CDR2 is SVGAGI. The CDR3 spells CASSLGQNTEAFF. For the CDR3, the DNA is TGTGCCAGCAGTCTGGGGCAGAACACTGAAGCTTTCTTT.

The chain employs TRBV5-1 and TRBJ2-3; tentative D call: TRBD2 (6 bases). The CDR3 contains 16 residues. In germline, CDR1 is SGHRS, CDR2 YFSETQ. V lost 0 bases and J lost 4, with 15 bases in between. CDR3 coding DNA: TGCGCCAGCAGCTTGGGTGGCGGGGAATTCGCAGATACGCAGTATTTT. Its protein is CASSLGGGEFADTQYF.